The 25 T cell receptor beta chains in this list originate from one sample, sequenced in a study of OX40 agonist ivuxolimab in advanced cancers. Profiled with immunoSEQ multiplex PCR; TCRdb holds only in-frame clones, not every one. This sample has about 34,000 clones, with around nine tenths found just once. The sample in question was CD4+ or CD8+ T cells sorted from blood, obtained in a trial of the OX40 agonist ivuxolimab. These receptors all come from an adult with an advanced solid tumor such as melanoma, head and neck, liver or kidney cancer.

The chain employs TRBV2 and TRBJ1-1, with 9 nucleotides matching TRBD1. The CDR3 loop spans 14 amino acids. The V segment lost 9 bases and the J segment 3 bases; nucleotides outside the gene matches: 8. Germline V lookup: CDR1 SNHLY, CDR2 FYNNEI. CDR3 nucleotide sequence: TGTGCCAGGGGAACAGGGGGCTTTTACACTGAAGCTTTCTTT. Amino acid sequence: CARGTGGFYTEAFF. The whole variable domain, remainder taken from reference TRBV2 and TRBJ1-1, is EPEVTQTPSHQVTQMGQEVILRCVPISNHLYFYWYRQILGQKVEFLVSFYNNEISEKSEIFDDQFSVERPDGSNFTLKIRSTKLEDSAMYFCARGTGGFYTEAFFGQGTRLTVV.

This clone has a single count. One junction end does not reproduce the germline sequence, and a read error may be involved. The chain employs TRBV4-2 and TRBJ1-2; 7 nucleotides agree with TRBD1. Per germline, CDR1 LGHNA and CDR2 YNFKEQ. CDR3 size: 16 residues. This CDR3 reads CASSQEISGGHYGYTF. The CDR3 coding sequence is TGTGCTAGCAGCCAAGAAATCTCAGGGGGGCACTATGGCTACACCTTC.

This clone came up once. The chain employs TRBV12-1 and TRBJ2-4; no DNA check was done on the table's D call, TRBD2. TRBV12-1 is listed as a pseudogene. This CDR3 has 14 amino acids. CDR3 coding DNA: TGTGCCAGCAGCTTTGCTATCGCCAAAAACATTCAGTACTTC. It yields the protein CASSFAIAKNIQYF.

This clone was detected only a few times. V and J are TRBV28 and TRBJ2-7; 9 bases fit TRBD2. This CDR3 spans 14 amino acids. The V and J ends lost 2 bases and 5 bases, in that order; junction bases with no gene match: 4. Germline assignment: CDR1 MDHEN and CDR2 SYDVKM. CDR3 in DNA: TGTGCCAGCAGTTTAGGCGGGAGGGCCCACGAGCAGTACTTC. Translated, it gives CASSLGGRAHEQYF.

The chain is built from TRBV29-1 and TRBJ1-2; perhaps TRBD1 as D (6 bases). V was trimmed by 5 bases and J by 4 bases, leaving 14 bases between them. This CDR3 region has 13 residues. The V gene's germline CDR1 is SQVTM and CDR2 ANQGSEA. CDR3 in amino acids: CSVPRQGIYGYTF. CDR3 nucleotide sequence: TGCAGCGTTCCCAGGCAGGGGATCTATGGCTACACCTTC.

The chain uses TRBV30 and TRBJ2-3; TRBD1 might be the D (6 bases). CDR3 length equals 12 residues. The V and J ends lost 3 bases and 7 bases respectively, with 11 bases between them. CDR1 GTSNPN and CDR2 SVGIG come from the germline V gene (reference sequence). The CDR3 DNA reads TGTGCCTGGAGATGGGGGCCGAATACGCAGTATTTT. Residues: CAWRWGPNTQYF.

The genes are TRBV7-2 and TRBJ1-2; D not certain. The CDR3 covers 14 residues. V was shortened by 1 base and J by 0 bases, with 6 bases between the two germline ends. CDR1 is SGHTA, CDR2 FQGNSA, per germline. The CDR3, as DNA: TGTGCCAGCAGCTTAGATCCCGCTAACTATGGCTACACCTTC. This sequence encodes CASSLDPANYGYTF.

This rearrangement joins TRBV6-5 to TRBJ2-3, with D possibly being TRBD2 (5 bases). The CDR3 sequence is 15 residues long. Germline V CDR1 and CDR2: MNHEY, SVGAGI. Trimming removed 7 bases from V and 0 bases from J, with 14 bases in between. The CDR3 coding sequence is TGTGCCAGCACGCCGGGGAGTGGGAGCACAGATACGCAGTATTTT. It encodes CASTPGSGSTDTQYF.

The chain is built from TRBV10-3 and TRBJ2-7, with 9 nucleotides matching TRBD2. This CDR3 contains 17 residues. V gave up 6 bases and J gave up 2 bases; unmatched junction bases: 14. Per the germline V gene, CDR1 is ENHRY and CDR2 is SYGVKD. CDR3 in DNA: TGTGCCATCAGCCCCCCTTCTTGGCGGGGGGGGACCTACGAGCAGTACTTC. This encodes CAISPPSWRGGTYEQYF.

This clone appeared once. The chain joins TRBV15 to TRBJ2-3; 12 bases are shared with TRBD2. V was pared by 4 bases and J by 0 bases, with 5 bases of the junction left unmatched. This CDR3 has 17 amino acids. In germline, CDR1 is LNHNV, CDR2 YYDKDF (reference sequence). This CDR3 is CATSTLAGGASTDTQYF. The CDR3 DNA follows: TGTGCCACCAGCACCCTAGCGGGGGGGGCGAGCACAGATACGCAGTATTTT.

In the case of this clone: This sample also contains other DNA sequences that code for the same CDR3. The V gene is TRBV4-1, the J gene TRBJ1-4; the match to TRBD1 covers 9 bases. The CDR3 runs 16 residues. Trimming cost V 2 bases and J 5 bases; bases outside gene matches: 6. Germline lookup yields CDR1 MGHRA and CDR2 YSYEKL. CDR3 protein: CASSQTPDRGNEKLFF. The DNA for the CDR3 is TGCGCCAGCAGCCAAACCCCGGACAGGGGAAATGAAAAACTGTTTTTT.

V usage is TRBV5-6 and J usage is TRBJ1-2, with D unresolved. Between the trimmed V and J ends, which lost 1 base and 4 bases, there was a span of 8 bases. CDR1 and CDR2 from the germline V gene are SGHDT and YYEEEE. The CDR3 sequence is 13 residues long. The CDR3 is CASSLYGLYGYTF. The DNA for the CDR3 is TGTGCCAGCAGCTTGTATGGACTCTATGGCTACACCTTC.

CDR3 DNA: TGTGCCAGCAGACTTCCCCTTTCGGGGGGGTATGGCTACACCTTC. It codes for CASRLPLSGGYGYTF. The chain joins TRBV28 to TRBJ1-2; weak D call: TRBD1 (5 bases). V lost 6 bases and J lost 5, with 19 bases in between. CDR3 length equals 15 residues. Germline CDR1 MDHEN, CDR2 SYDVKM.

The chain employs TRBV28 and TRBJ1-2; D is unclear. The CDR3 has 14 amino acids. Germline CDR1 and CDR2: MDHEN and SYDVKM. With 1 base removed from V and 5 bases from J, the gap between germline ends came to 11 bases. CDR3 DNA sequence: TGTGCCAGCAGTTTATCCATGGAGGGATATGGCTACACCTTC. Translating it yields CASSLSMEGYGYTF.

V and J are TRBV7-2 and TRBJ2-2, with 8 bases that match TRBD1. The CDR3 spans 15 residues. The V gene end was trimmed by 5 bases and the J gene end by 1 base; junction bases not matched to a gene: 3. In germline, CDR1 is SGHTA, CDR2 FQGNSA. The CDR3: CASSPGTGNTGELFF. CDR3 in DNA: TGTGCCAGCAGCCCCGGGACAGGGAACACCGGGGAGCTGTTTTTT.

J is TRBJ2-5 and V is TRBV13; the D gene is possibly TRBD2 (6 bases). V lost 5 bases and J lost 1, with 8 bases in between. This CDR3 is built from 13 residues. The germline CDR1 and CDR2 sequences are PRHDT and FYEKMQ (reference sequence). The CDR3 loop is CASSLGSQETQYF. CDR3 sequence (DNA): TGTGCCAGCAGCCTCGGGAGCCAAGAGACCCAGTACTTC.

Of note for this clone: Mismatch with germline at one junction end may stem from a read error. The chain employs TRBV5-4 and TRBJ2-3; D unresolved. This CDR3 contains 16 residues. Germline loops: CDR1 SGHNT, CDR2 YYREEE (reference sequence). CDR3 sequence: CASSQAADGDTDTQYF. The CDR3 DNA reads TGCGCCAGCAGCCAAGCAGCAGATGGGGACACAGATACGCAGTATTTT.

V gene TRBV6-5 combines with J gene TRBJ2-2, with D possibly matching TRBD2 (6 bases). The CDR3 runs to 11 residues. V was cut by 6 bases and J by 8 bases, with 7 bases left in between. CDR1 and CDR2 (germline): MNHEY, SVGAGI. In DNA form, the CDR3 reads TGTGCCAGCAGGGCGGGGGGGGAGCTGTTTTTT. This encodes CASRAGGELFF.

The chain joins TRBV7-9 to TRBJ2-6, with D unresolved. The CDR3 consists of 16 residues. The V gene lost 6 bases and the J gene lost 0 bases, with 12 bases spanning the gap. Germline assignment: CDR1 SEHNR and CDR2 FQNEAQ (reference sequence). The CDR3 nucleotides read TGTGCCAGCAGACGGTCAGGCCCCTCTGGGGCCAACGTCCTGACTTTC. This encodes CASRRSGPSGANVLTF.

This chain uses TRBV7-2 with TRBJ2-1, with 7 positions matching TRBD1. Germline V gene lookup returns CDR1 SGHTA and CDR2 FQGNSA. V trimming: 5 bases; J trimming: 2 bases; junction bases outside the gene matches: 6. This CDR3 is 15 amino acids long. The CDR3 protein is CASSLKGATYNEQFF. CDR3 sequence (DNA): TGTGCCAGCAGCCTCAAGGGGGCTACCTACAATGAGCAGTTCTTC.

This chain uses TRBV19 with TRBJ1-4, with D uncertain. Trimming left V 6 bases short and J 4 bases short, with 15 bases between. Germline V CDR1 and CDR2: LNHDA, SQIVND (reference sequence). There are 15 residues in the CDR3. The CDR3 loop reads CASRTMGGVNEKLFF. CDR3 sequence (DNA): TGTGCCAGTAGGACTATGGGTGGTGTTAATGAAAAACTGTTTTTT.

The chain has TRBV28 and TRBJ1-3; possibly TRBD1 for D (6 bases). Trimming stripped 8 bases from V and 2 bases from J, with 16 bases between. The CDR3 loop spans 15 amino acids. The germline gives CDR1 MDHEN, CDR2 SYDVKM. The CDR3 spells CASWVGGGPGNTIYF. The CDR3 DNA sequence: TGTGCCAGCTGGGTGGGTGGGGGGCCTGGAAACACCATATATTTT.

The genes are TRBV7-8 and TRBJ1-3; the D gene is possibly TRBD1 (5 bases). V lost 2 bases and J lost 0, with 11 bases in between. This CDR3 is built from 16 residues. Germline V gives CDR1 SGHVS, CDR2 FQNEAQ. Here the CDR3 reads CASSLQGDNSGNTIYF. The CDR3 coding sequence is TGTGCCAGCAGCTTACAGGGAGACAACTCTGGAAACACCATATATTTT.

The rearrangement uses TRBV20-1 and TRBJ2-1; D not resolved. Per the germline V gene, CDR1 is DFQATT and CDR2 is SNEGSKA (reference sequence). V dropped 0 bases and J dropped 3 bases, with 0 bases sitting between them. The CDR3 is made up of 11 amino acids. CDR3 coding DNA: TGCAGTGCTAGAGACTACAATGAGCAGTTCTTC. It translates to CSARDYNEQFF.

Here the CDR3 reads CASSHDLGSNEKLFF. The DNA of the CDR3 is TGCGCCAGCAGCCATGACCTTGGGAGTAATGAAAAACTGTTTTTT. The chain uses TRBV4-1 and TRBJ1-4, with no clear D. The CDR3 is made up of 15 amino acids. Germline CDR1 and CDR2: MGHRA and YSYEKL. Trimming stripped 3 bases from V and 4 bases from J, with 12 bases between.